These T cell receptor beta chains were read from a single sample in a study of T cell responses to AZD1222 COVID-19 vaccine. Only in-frame clones appear in the TCRdb table, and some are missing; sequencing was by immunoSEQ multiplex PCR. Of roughly 170,000 clones in the sample, almost 90% were seen once. This material consisted of peripheral blood, taken on day 0 of AZD1222 vaccination. The receptors come from an adult in good health. Each CDR3 is given with its conserved first and last residue. D genes are given only for firm matches. Size is omitted from some rows. Given values are once, few, many or a class for expanded clones.

TRBV28	-	TRBJ2-7	-	CASSLIRTDSYEQYF	TGTGCCAGCAGTTTAATAAGGACAGACTCCTACGAGCAGTACTTC
TRBV27	-	TRBJ1-5	-	CASSPGGRPQHF	TGTGCCAGCAGTCCCGGTGGACGGCCCCAGCATTTT
TRBV19	once	TRBJ1-6	TRBD1	CASSPTPGQGSYNSPLHF	TGTGCCAGTAGCCCGACCCCGGGACAGGGATCCTATAATTCACCCCTCCACTTT
TRBV7-2	-	TRBJ2-2	TRBD2	CASSLVTTSGGYTGELFF	TGTGCCAGCAGCTTAGTAACGACTAGCGGGGGATACACCGGGGAGCTGTTTTTT
TRBV28	-	TRBJ1-5	TRBD1	CASSSPGTGRSNQPQHF	TGTGCCAGCAGTTCCCCCGGGACAGGAAGGAGCAATCAGCCCCAGCATTTT
TRBV5-1	-	TRBJ1-4	-	CASSLGETNEKLFF	TGCGCCAGCAGCTTAGGGGAGACTAATGAAAAACTGTTTTTT
TRBV30	-	TRBJ2-6	-	CAWGSGANVLTF	TGTGCCTGGGGCTCTGGGGCCAACGTCCTGACTTTC
TRBV5-1	-	TRBJ1-5	TRBD1	CASSLAGGDSNQPQHF	TGCGCCAGCAGCTTGGCCGGAGGGGACAGTAATCAGCCCCAGCATTTT
TRBV7-8	once	TRBJ2-1	-	CASSQMIDEQFF	TGTGCCAGCAGCCAGATGATCGATGAGCAGTTCTTC
TRBV6-5	-	TRBJ1-5	-	CAIQQVDNQPQHF	TGTGCCATCCAACAGGTAGACAATCAGCCCCAGCATTTT
TRBV29-1	-	TRBJ1-2	-	CSVEVLQLGYTF	TGCAGCGTCGAGGTCTTACAGCTTGGCTACACCTTC
TRBV4-1	-	TRBJ2-7	TRBD1	CASSQDRTGASYEQYF	TGCGCCAGCAGCCAAGATCGGACAGGGGCAAGCTACGAGCAGTACTTC
TRBV3-1/TRBV3-2	-	TRBJ1-6	-	CASSQQGYNSPLHF	TGTGCCAGCAGCCAACAGGGTTATAATTCACCCCTCCACTTT
TRBV4-2	-	TRBJ1-2	TRBD1	CASSQVGQDDYGYTF	TGTGCCAGCAGCCAAGTAGGACAGGATGACTATGGCTACACCTTC
TRBV5-1	-	TRBJ1-6	TRBD1	CASSWTGPNSPLHF	TGCGCCAGCAGCTGGACAGGGCCCAATTCACCCCTCCACTTT
TRBV2	-	TRBJ1-5	-	CASRYGPFSNQPQHF	TGTGCCAGCCGGTATGGACCTTTTAGCAATCAGCCCCAGCATTTT
TRBV7-2	-	TRBJ2-1	-	CASSLGPNNEQFF	TGTGCCAGCAGCTTAGGGCCAAACAATGAGCAGTTCTTC
TRBV2	-	TRBJ2-2	-	CASSWSGANTGELFF	TGTGCCAGCAGTTGGAGCGGCGCGAACACCGGGGAGCTGTTTTTT
TRBV30	once	TRBJ1-2	-	CAWSVLDSLF	TGTGCCTGGAGTGTACTAGACAGCCTCTTC
TRBV5-1	-	TRBJ2-7	-	CASSGESYEQYF	TGCGCCAGCAGTGGGGAGTCCTACGAGCAGTACTTC
TRBV6-5	-	TRBJ2-2	TRBD2	CASSYNLAGAAGELFF	TGTGCCAGCAGTTACAACCTAGCGGGAGCTGCCGGGGAGCTGTTTTTT
TRBV14	-	TRBJ2-7	-	CASSQHKAGTPSGEQYF	TGTGCCAGCAGCCAACACAAGGCCGGGACTCCGAGCGGAGAGCAGTACTTC
TRBV3-1/TRBV3-2	-	TRBJ2-1	TRBD2	CASSRTGLAGGPGEQFF	TGTGCCAGCAGCCGAACCGGACTAGCGGGAGGGCCAGGCGAGCAGTTCTTC
TRBV6-7	-	TRBJ1-2	TRBD1	CASRELHEGADYGYTF	TGTGCCAGCAGAGAACTACACGAGGGGGCTGACTATGGCTACACCTTC
TRBV18	-	TRBJ2-1	TRBD1	CASSRQLGQASYNEQFF	TGTGCCAGCTCACGCCAACTGGGACAGGCCTCCTACAATGAGCAGTTCTTC
TRBV4-3	-	TRBJ1-1	TRBD1	CASSQARTGGTEAFF	TGCGCCAGCAGCCAGGCTCGGACAGGGGGAACTGAAGCTTTCTTT
TRBV27	-	TRBJ2-1	TRBD1	CASSPRDRWENNEQFF	TGTGCCAGCAGCCCCCGGGACAGGTGGGAGAACAATGAGCAGTTCTTC
TRBV7-3	once	TRBJ2-7	TRBD2	CASTLDPGLADYEQYF	TGTGCCAGCACCCTTGACCCAGGACTAGCGGATTACGAGCAGTACTTC
TRBV24-1	once	TRBJ2-3	TRBD2	CATSDSWTSGSADTQYF	TGTGCCACCAGTGATTCTTGGACTAGCGGGTCCGCAGATACGCAGTATTTT
TRBV28	once	TRBJ1-2	-	CASSQGGLLGYTF	TGTGCCAGCAGCCAGGGAGGGCTCCTGGGCTACACCTTC
TRBV4-1	-	TRBJ2-3	-	CASSQQRYSTDTQYF	TGCGCCAGCAGCCAACAAAGGTATAGCACAGATACGCAGTATTTT
TRBV12-5	-	TRBJ2-1	-	CASGLRTPLHEQFF	TGTGCTAGTGGTTTGAGGACCCCCCTACATGAGCAGTTCTTC
TRBV7-7	-	TRBJ2-7	TRBD2	CASSRTSGDYEQYF	TGTGCTAGCAGCCGGACTAGCGGAGACTACGAGCAGTACTTC
TRBV18	once	TRBJ2-5	TRBD2	CASSPGLAGQETQYF	TGTGCCAGCTCACCCGGACTAGCGGGACAAGAGACCCAGTACTTC
TRBV30	-	TRBJ1-3	-	CAWDLWESGNTIYF	TGTGCCTGGGACCTCTGGGAATCCGGGAACACCATATATTTT
TRBV12-3/TRBV12-4	few	TRBJ2-3	-	CASSFGDTQYF	TGTGCCAGCAGTTTCGGAGATACGCAGTATTTT
TRBV7-9	-	TRBJ2-5	-	CASSPHAAVETQYF	TGTGCCAGCAGCCCCCACGCAGCGGTAGAGACCCAGTACTTC
TRBV3-1/TRBV3-2	-	TRBJ1-2	TRBD1	CASSPQGWGGYTF	TGTGCCAGCAGCCCACAGGGGTGGGGAGGCTACACCTTC
TRBV5-1	once	TRBJ1-2	-	CASSLVGSRVIYGYTF	TGCGCCAGCAGCTTGGTTGGCTCGAGGGTGATCTATGGCTACACCTTC